Included here is one TCR beta chain sequence, with context. The antigen is unknown. This specimen comes from a study of T cell responses to AZD1222 COVID-19 vaccine. Study outcomes and limitations: Unmutated variant regions are reportedly targeted by nearly half of spike-specific TCRs. Only a handful of AZD1222 recipients, six or seven in all, had baseline seropositivity. No repertoire was sampled before or during the peak T cell response, only after it. Mostly white British, mostly female donors; authors suggested clonal diversity may be underestimated.

This table comes from immunoSEQ multiplex PCR, and its TCRdb copy is limited to in-frame clones, with some not included. This sample yields approximately 150,000 clones, of which about nine tenths are seen a single time; 1.5% to 2% belongs to the top ten. The clonotype originates from an adult in good health. The sample was peripheral blood, taken on day 0 of AZD1222 vaccination.

Here the CDR3 DNA reads TGTGCCAGCAGTTTACTAGCAGGACAGATAGTCAATGAGCAGTTCTTC. It translates to CASSLLAGQIVNEQFF. The V and J genes are TRBV27 and TRBJ2-1; perhaps TRBD1 as D (6 bases). Germline V gives CDR1 MNHEY, CDR2 SMNVEV (reference sequence). V was cut by 2 bases and J by 6 bases, with 17 bases left in between. The CDR3 is made up of 16 amino acids.